This TCR beta chain emerged from a study of blood T cell repertoires in COVID-19 (dated by TCRdb to the early 2020s). With respect to the entire study: Samples covering the acute and convalescent phases of COVID-19 were provided by collaborators in the United States, Italy and Spain. Subjects who had been exposed to COVID-19, were actively infected with it, or had recovered from it provided the deeply sampled blood TCRbeta repertoires that made up the dataset. A freely available public database, intended as a resource for researchers studying the immune response to SARS-CoV-2, is where the repertoires were released. A de-identified subject ID, COVID-19 status, age in years and sex were almost always included in the sample metadata. The samples were drawn from the first 160 participants of the ongoing ImmuneRACE study and from over 950 subjects provided by 6 global collaborators. The prospective study material was composed of cDNA or gDNA derived from T cells, B-cell-depleted T cells, or PBMCs. Where available, HLA class I and class II types were obtained from metadata supplied by the sample provider rather than from assay-based typing. General findings and caveats noted by the study authors: The amount of clinical and demographic metadata varied by source and participant and was provided uncurated.

The immunoSEQ Assay, a bias-controlled multiplex PCR, was used to amplify TCRbeta CDR3 regions from genomic DNA. The paper's processing steps were these. Nucleated cell counts per sample were estimated from amplification of reference gene primers within the assay. To quantify the absolute abundance of each unique TCRbeta CDR3 rearrangement, sequence reads were collapsed and filtered. For each sample, productive Simpson clonality was calculated as the square root of Simpson's diversity index across productive rearrangements. TCRdb holds this immuneACCESS table with in-frame rearrangements only. Some clones are missing; in checked studies, unresolved V genes explain under half, and the rest has no known cause. The V and J calls and clone size were taken over from that table, and D and trimming were inferred from the DNA. The sample records 350,000 to 450,000 clones, roughly 86% of which are singletons. In total, the top ten clones hold roughly 2.1% of the sample.

The table lists this clone with a count of one. Its antigen has not been determined. Base qualities were left out, and no much larger clone turns up one base away. The CDR3, cysteine through phenylalanine, is 18 amino acids long. Just CDR3 DNA is preserved here, 54 bases in frame from base 1. V loses 0 bases at its end and J loses 3 bases; junction bases beyond the gene matches: 11. As encoded in the germline V gene, CDR1 is MDHEN while CDR2 is SYDVKM. One collaborating source in Seattle enrolled patients during active infection and followed them longitudinally through the course of disease. Each collaborating institution followed its own protocols to collect whole blood in K2EDTA tubes. Collaborator samples were shipped for TCRbeta analysis as frozen whole blood, isolated PBMCs, or DNA extracted from either sample type.

The sequenced sample was peripheral blood. The TCR comes from a woman aged 55-70 years with COVID-19, enrolled during active disease. This sequence uses TRBV28 and TRBJ1-2; 9 middle bases align to TRBD1. The CDR3 protein: CASSLWAGQGGTHYGYTF. The nucleotides are TGTGCCAGCAGTTTATGGGCGGGACAGGGAGGTACGCACTATGGCTACACCTTC.